The 15 T cell receptor beta chains presented below share a single source sample, sequenced in a study of shared clonotypes between healthy human individuals. Sequencing was performed with immunoSEQ multiplex PCR; in TCRdb, only in-frame clones are kept and a portion is missing. The repertoire holds approximately 1,000,000 clones, with approximately 75% as singletons. Specimen: memory CD4+ T cells from PBMCs. Subset noted: CD45RA-negative fraction. The receptor set was obtained from a man between 18 and 29 years old in good health. Some clones in this sample may be carry-over from other donors' samples.

The J gene is TRBJ1-4, the V gene TRBV5-1, with D unresolved. Germline V gene sequence: CDR1 SGHRS, CDR2 YFSETQ. The CDR3 covers 14 residues. Trimming shortened V by 4 bases and J by 7 bases, and 14 bases separated the two germline ends. The CDR3 nucleotides read TGCGCCAGCAGCCTTGTAGGGTTAGGTGAAAAACTGTTTTTT. It codes for CASSLVGLGEKLFF.

This clone has a single count. The rearrangement uses TRBV10-3 and TRBJ2-2, with 7 nucleotides matching TRBD2. The V segment lost 3 bases and the J segment 8 bases; nucleotides outside the gene matches: 15. The CDR3 totals 17 residues. Germline V lookup: CDR1 ENHRY, CDR2 SYGVKD. In DNA, the CDR3 is TGTGCCATCAGTGACCCGATGGGCCTAGCGGATTCAGGGGAGCTGTTTTTT. It is translated as CAISDPMGLADSGELFF.

This clone appeared once. The chain recombines TRBV6-6 with TRBJ2-2; TRBD1 aligns across 8 bases. Trimming took 7 bases from V and 4 from J; bases not matched to a gene: 5. The CDR3 length is 14 residues. Germline V gene sequence: CDR1 MNHNY, CDR2 SVGAGI (reference sequence). The CDR3 sequence: CASIDRGGTGELFF. CDR3 DNA: TGTGCCAGCATAGACAGGGGTGGCACCGGGGAGCTGTTTTTT.

This clone was seen a single time. The chain recombines TRBV18 with TRBJ2-7; D is ambiguous. The CDR3 is made up of 16 amino acids. The germline CDR1 and CDR2 sequences are KGHSH and LQKENI. Trimming shortened V by 2 bases and J by 2 bases, and 16 bases separated the two germline ends. The CDR3 DNA follows: TGTGCCAGCTCACCAAGTGCGGCTGCTTTTACCTACGAGCAGTACTTC. Its translation is CASSPSAAAFTYEQYF.

The V call is TRBV18, the J call TRBJ1-1; unclear D gene. Trimming shortened V by 2 bases and J by 1 base, and 11 bases separated the two germline ends. CDR3 length equals 15 residues. CDR1 KGHSH and CDR2 LQKENI come from the germline V gene. The CDR3 DNA sequence: TGTGCCAGCTCACCATTGGTCCCAGAGAACACTGAAGCTTTCTTT. Amino acid sequence: CASSPLVPENTEAFF.

The chain employs TRBV5-1 and TRBJ2-1, with 11 bases aligning to TRBD2. With 4 bases clipped from V and 6 bases from J, the junction kept 6 bases outside the gene matches. The CDR3 consists of 15 residues. Germline values: CDR1 SGHRS, CDR2 YFSETQ. In DNA, the CDR3 is TGCGCCAGCAGCCTAACTAGCGGGAGAATCAATGAGCAGTTCTTC. This sequence encodes CASSLTSGRINEQFF.

This clone has just a few counts. The chain combines TRBV19 with TRBJ2-5; 7 nucleotides line up with TRBD1. Unmatched junction bases numbered 14, after V lost 7 bases and J lost 9 bases. CDR1 is LNHDA and CDR2 is SQIVND in the germline V gene (reference sequence). CDR3 length: 14 residues. The CDR3 protein is CASKSQGQKSPQYF. In DNA, the CDR3 is TGTGCCAGTAAGAGTCAGGGACAGAAGTCCCCCCAGTACTTC.

CDR3 sequence reads: CASSPIDRATGELFF. CDR3 DNA: TGTGCCAGCAGTCCCATCGACAGGGCCACCGGGGAGCTGTTTTTT. The chain combines TRBV25-1 with TRBJ2-2; 7 nucleotides match TRBD1. The CDR3 is made up of 15 amino acids. Germline lookup yields CDR1 MGHDK and CDR2 SYGVNS. The ends lost 5 bases at V and 4 bases at J; junction bases unmatched: 7.

The V call is TRBV9, the J call TRBJ2-3, with 9 bases fitting TRBD2. This CDR3 comprises 16 residues. Germline V gene data show CDR1 as SGDLS and CDR2 as YYNGEE. V gave up 0 bases and J gave up 0 bases; unmatched junction bases: 2. The CDR3 here is CASSVAGLASTDTQYF. The CDR3 nucleotides read TGTGCCAGCAGCGTAGCTGGACTAGCGAGCACAGATACGCAGTATTTT.

This clone was detected a few times. Here the CDR3 DNA reads TGTGCCAGCAGTTTTTTCCCCGAGGGGGCGAACACTGAAGCTTTCTTT. Its translation is CASSFFPEGANTEAFF. The chain is built from TRBV27 and TRBJ1-1; TRBD1 matches at 7 bases. J was trimmed by 1 base and V by 3 bases; bases with no gene match: 8. This CDR3 spans 16 amino acids. The germline V gene has CDR1 MNHEY and CDR2 SMNVEV (reference sequence).

The chain recombines TRBV2 with TRBJ1-4; the D is unclear. V lost 3 bases, J lost 4 bases, and 9 bases lay in between. Germline CDR1 SNHLY, CDR2 FYNNEI. The CDR3 extends over 14 amino acids. The CDR3: CASSDYVINEKLFF. For the CDR3, the DNA is TGTGCCAGCAGTGACTACGTGATTAATGAAAAACTGTTTTTT.

The chain carries TRBV7-2 and TRBJ2-3, with unresolved D. CDR1 and CDR2 (germline): SGHTA, FQGNSA. This CDR3 is 12 amino acids long. V lost 2 bases and J 6 bases, leaving 6 bases between the germline ends. The CDR3 DNA sequence: TGTGCCAGCAGCTTAAGCGTCGATACGCAGTATTTT. Its translation is CASSLSVDTQYF.

V usage is TRBV30 and J usage is TRBJ2-5; D not resolved. The CDR3 has 13 amino acids. Germline loops: CDR1 GTSNPN, CDR2 SVGIG (reference sequence). V lost 0 bases and J 9 bases, leaving 14 bases between the germline ends. The CDR3 spells CAWSVRPGEAQYF. The CDR3 coding sequence is TGTGCCTGGAGTGTGCGACCCGGAGAAGCCCAGTACTTC.

The J gene is TRBJ2-2, the V gene TRBV7-2, with D perhaps matching TRBD1 (6 bases). V was cut by 7 bases and J by 5 bases, with 14 bases left in between. CDR1 and CDR2 from the germline V gene are SGHTA and FQGNSA. The CDR3 sequence is 14 residues long. CDR3 nucleotide sequence: TGTGCCAGCACCCGGATTAGGGGGACCGGGGAGCTGTTTTTT. As protein: CASTRIRGTGELFF.

The chain joins TRBV7-2 to TRBJ1-1, with no clear D. V was clipped by 0 bases and J by 14 bases, with 13 bases between them. There are 12 residues in the CDR3. The V gene's germline CDR1 is SGHTA and CDR2 FQGNSA. The CDR3 DNA follows: TGTGCCAGCAGCTTAGCGGTTCCCCCGGGATTCTTT. Translating gives CASSLAVPPGFF.